The 18 T cell receptor beta chains below come from one sample, sequenced in a study of spatial heterogeneity in lung cancer. Whole-study results and caveats: In tumors, expanded intratumoral alpha and beta TCR counts tracked mutation counts.

TCRdb re-called the 5' RACE reads with MiXCR, one entry per CDR3 protein. The table has 4,500 to 7,000 distinct CDR3 sequences, around 4.8% seen once; the top ten hold approximately 23%. Noted time point: sample taken at primary tumor resection. Their target antigens are unknown. This sample comprised lung tumor tissue, obtained at surgery. The source is a male donor with early-stage non-small cell lung cancer.

By proportion, this clonotype is medium-sized (0.01 to 0.1%). The chain has TRBV27 and TRBJ2-2; possible D gene TRBD1, 5 bases. V was trimmed by 2 bases and J by 3 bases, leaving 10 bases between them. The CDR3 covers 15 residues. CDR1 MNHEY and CDR2 SMNVEV come from the germline V gene (reference sequence). The DNA for the CDR3 is TGTGCCAGCAGTTTAAGAGGCAGGGACACCGGGGAGCTGTTTTTT. Translating gives CASSLRGRDTGELFF.

This clonotype was seen at least ten times. V usage is TRBV12-3 or TRBV12-4 and J usage is TRBJ1-6; 10 positions match TRBD1. V shed 5 bases, J shed 9 bases, and the junction held 1 base outside the gene matches. This CDR3 contains 13 residues. CDR3 loop: CASSRQGASPLHF. The CDR3 nucleotides are TGTGCCAGCAGTCGACAGGGGGCTTCACCCCTCCACTTT.

This clonotype came up many times. The genes are TRBV28 and TRBJ2-7; D uncertain. The CDR3 spans 12 residues. Germline CDR1 and CDR2: MDHEN and SYDVKM. The ends were cut back, 1 base at V and 2 bases at J, with 3 bases in the middle. This CDR3 reads CASSLYTYEQYF. The CDR3 bases are TGTGCCAGCAGTTTATACACCTACGAGCAGTACTTC.

This clonotype is medium-sized within its sample. The rearrangement joins TRBV20-1 to TRBJ1-5; 7 bases agree with TRBD1. With V trimmed by 6 bases and J by 3 bases, 11 bases remained unmatched. Germline V lookup: CDR1 DFQATT, CDR2 SNEGSKA (reference sequence). This CDR3 has 15 amino acids. This CDR3 reads CSAFTWTGFNQPQHF. The CDR3 region has the DNA TGCAGTGCCTTCACGTGGACAGGCTTCAATCAGCCCCAGCATTTT.

The sample holds many counts of this clonotype. The chain links TRBV7-8 to TRBJ1-5, with D possibly matching TRBD1 (5 bases). The V and J ends lost 2 bases and 5 bases respectively, with 16 bases between them. There are 16 residues in the CDR3. CDR1 SGHVS and CDR2 FQNEAQ come from the germline V gene. CDR3 protein: CASSLYQGNGDQPQHF. CDR3 DNA sequence: TGTGCCAGCAGCTTATACCAGGGTAACGGAGATCAGCCCCAGCATTTT.

This clonotype counts as medium-sized (0.01 to 0.1%). The J gene is TRBJ2-5, the V gene TRBV5-1, with TRBD1 identical over 9 bases. Trimming cost V 3 bases and J 3 bases; bases outside gene matches: 6. The CDR3 contains 15 residues. Germline CDR1 is SGHRS and CDR2 is YFSETQ. The CDR3 sequence is CASSSLGQGKETQYF. Here the CDR3 DNA reads TGCGCCAGCAGCTCGTTGGGACAGGGAAAAGAGACCCAGTACTTC.

This clonotype is judged medium-sized. The chain employs TRBV6-4 and TRBJ2-2; TRBD1 or TRBD2 may be the D gene (5 bases each). V was trimmed by 0 bases and J by 4 bases, leaving 6 bases between them. The germline gives CDR1 MRHNA, CDR2 SNTAGT. The CDR3 is 14 residues long. CDR3 protein: CASSDSRGTGELFF. The CDR3 nucleotides read TGTGCCAGCAGTGACTCGAGGGGCACCGGGGAGCTGTTTTTT.

This clonotype is medium-sized in the sample. V gene TRBV5-1 combines with J gene TRBJ1-1; D gene unclear. Germline V gene sequence: CDR1 SGHRS, CDR2 YFSETQ. This CDR3 comprises 13 residues. Trimming took off 3 bases at V and 1 base at J, with 7 bases between the two ends. The CDR3 loop reads CASSSTPNTEAFF. CDR3 DNA sequence: TGCGCCAGCAGCTCGACACCGAACACTGAAGCTTTCTTT.

Judged by abundance, this clonotype is large (0.1 to 1%). This rearrangement joins TRBV12-3 or TRBV12-4 to TRBJ1-5; maybe TRBD1 (6 bases). The CDR3 runs to 15 residues. Trimming removed 5 bases from V and 7 bases from J, with 18 bases in between. In DNA, the CDR3 is TGTGCCAGCAGTCGCAATCTCCCAGGGGACCAGCCCCAGCATTTT. Translated, it gives CASSRNLPGDQPQHF.

This clonotype is termed medium-sized. The rearrangement links TRBV18 to TRBJ1-1, with TRBD1 matching over 8 bases. In germline, CDR1 is KGHSH, CDR2 LQKENI. The junction had 9 bases not matched to a gene; V was cut back by 6 bases and J by 6 bases. This CDR3 has 14 residues. CDR3 coding DNA: TGTGCCAGCTCGACGGACAGGGTGAAGGCTGAAGCTTTCTTT. Amino acids: CASSTDRVKAEAFF.

This clonotype appeared many times. This chain links TRBV28 with TRBJ2-6; D might be TRBD1 or TRBD2, each matching 6 bases. Germline values: CDR1 MDHEN, CDR2 SYDVKM. The CDR3 sequence is 15 residues long. Trimming removed 2 bases from V and 4 bases from J, with 9 bases in between. The CDR3 sequence is CASSLTGAGANVLTF. DNA for the CDR3: TGTGCCAGCAGTTTAACGGGGGCCGGGGCCAACGTCCTGACTTTC.

This clonotype qualifies as medium-sized (0.01 to 0.1%). The chain combines TRBV29-1 with TRBJ2-5; D gene unclear. Germline V lookup: CDR1 SQVTM, CDR2 ANQGSEA. The CDR3 is 11 residues long. Trimming removed 4 bases at V and 7 bases at J, with 10 bases between. DNA for the CDR3: TGCAGCGTTGCCCCTCAGGCGACCCAGTACTTC. Its translation: CSVAPQATQYF.

The CDR3 loop is CASRQGNHGYTF. CDR3 nucleotides: TGTGCCAGCAGACAGGGGAACCATGGCTACACCTTC. The chain links TRBV7-2 to TRBJ1-2, with 7 bases identical to TRBD1. Germline V gives CDR1 SGHTA, CDR2 FQGNSA. J lost 6 bases, V lost 6 bases, and 4 bases had no gene match. The CDR3 has 12 residues.

This clonotype has a handful of counts. The chain employs TRBV18 and TRBJ2-5; D remains ambiguous. CDR1 KGHSH and CDR2 LQKENI come from the germline V gene. CDR3 length: 12 residues. V was trimmed by 3 bases and J by 1 base, leaving 3 bases between them. In nucleotides, the CDR3 is TGTGCCAGCTCACCTCGCCAAGAGACCCAGTACTTC. Translating it yields CASSPRQETQYF.

This clonotype was seen ten or more times. The J gene is TRBJ1-2, the V gene TRBV29-1; 10 positions agree with TRBD1. The junction had 6 bases not matched to a gene; V was cut back by 4 bases and J by 7 bases. This CDR3 spans 13 amino acids. Germline CDR1 SQVTM, CDR2 ANQGSEA. The CDR3 nucleotides read TGCAGCGTTGTACGACAGGGGGCAAGTGGCTACACCTTC. This translates into CSVVRQGASGYTF. Using reference TRBV29-1 and TRBJ1-2 for the parts outside the CDR3, the full variable domain is SAVISQKPSRDICQRGTSLTIQCQVDSQVTMMFWYRQQPGQSLTLIATANQGSEATYESGFVIDKFPISRPNLTFSTLTVSNMSPEDSSIYLCSVVRQGASGYTFGSGTRLTVV.

At least ten counts were recorded for this clonotype. The chain carries TRBV18 and TRBJ2-5; the match to TRBD2 covers 9 bases. Per the germline V gene, CDR1 is KGHSH and CDR2 is LQKENI. The J segment lost 3 bases and the V segment lost 1 base, leaving 3 bases of the junction unmatched. The length of the CDR3 is 15 residues. CDR3 residues: CASSPQSSGKETQYF. CDR3 nucleotide sequence: TGTGCCAGCTCACCACAGTCTAGCGGGAAAGAGACCCAGTACTTC. The full variable domain, in which reference TRBV18 and TRBJ2-5 provide the parts outside the CDR3, is NAGVMQNPRHLVRRRGQEARLRCSPMKGHSHVYWYRQLPEEGLKFMVYLQKENIIDESGMPKERFSAEFPKEGPSILRIQQVVRGDSAAYFCASSPQSSGKETQYFGPGTRLLVL.

The table lists this clonotype with a few counts. In nucleotides, the CDR3 is TGCAGTGCTAGGGCTCACCCCATTAACTATGGCTACACCTTC. This sequence encodes CSARAHPINYGYTF. V is TRBV20-1 and J is TRBJ1-2; D remains ambiguous. Trimming took off 3 bases at V and 1 base at J, with 12 bases between the two ends. Per the germline V gene, CDR1 is DFQATT and CDR2 is SNEGSKA (reference sequence). The CDR3 extends over 14 amino acids.

This clonotype was detected many times. V gene TRBV20-1 combines with J gene TRBJ2-3; possible D gene TRBD2, 5 bases. The CDR3 covers 13 residues. Germline V gene lookup returns CDR1 DFQATT and CDR2 SNEGSKA (reference sequence). Trimming stripped 6 bases from V and 5 bases from J, with 15 bases between. DNA for the CDR3: TGCAGTGCCCACCAGAAGCGGCTAGATACGCAGTATTTT. As protein: CSAHQKRLDTQYF.